This T cell receptor (beta chain) emerged from a study of cytomegalovirus exposure and HLA in healthy donors. Concerning this clone: The antigen is undetermined.

Primers: 60 Vbeta forward and 13 Jbeta reverse. Some clones are missing from TCRdb's copy, which holds only in-frame ones; the method was immunoSEQ multiplex PCR. The sample yields roughly 130,000 clones, 80% to 90% seen once. Germline CDR1 reads SGHRS; CDR2 reads YFSETQ. There are 13 residues in the CDR3. V lost 4 bases, J lost 1 base, and 1 base stayed unmatched. Study results and limitations: TCR beta V segments were, for the most part, productive about 90% or about 30% of the time in an earlier analysis. The presence/absence work took it that sequencing depth was about the same across donors. Investigators reported 150 to 200 TCR beta chains as tied to cytomegalovirus. In a later analysis, a genetic analysis reported fewer productive-TCR N-insertions in an Asian-associated ancestry cluster than the cohort average.

The V call is TRBV5-1, the J call TRBJ2-5, with 7 bases matching TRBD1. The sample was PBMCs. This receptor was taken from a male donor in good health and CMV-seropositive. Here the CDR3 reads CASSRTGQETQYF. The CDR3 coding sequence is TGCGCCAGCAGCCGGACAGGCCAAGAGACCCAGTACTTC.